This T cell receptor beta chain appears in the sequencing data of a study of human T cells and chemical hapten exposure. MiXCR was run by TCRdb on the RACE reads, yielding one entry per CDR3 protein. The table lists about 120,000 distinct CDR3 sequences, 9.5% to 13% of them singletons, with roughly 1.5% in the top ten. Time point meaning: patch test 1, 2 weeks after DPC sensitization. The treatment denotes: therapeutic diphenylcyclopropenone sensitization with weekly scalp DPC. Whole-study findings and limits: TCRs at high frequency, those above 1 in 1000, did not change with DPC sensitization.

Comments on this clonotype: Antigen: not known.

Germline V CDR1 and CDR2: MDHEN, SYDVKM. Trimming stripped 7 bases from V and 5 bases from J, with 18 bases between. The CDR3 contains 14 residues. This sequence joins TRBV28 and TRBJ2-7; a weak D match, TRBD2 (6 bases). The source was whole blood, collected in connection with sensitization to the hapten diphenylcyclopropenone (DPC). The source of this sequence is a woman aged 45-65 years with alopecia areata. Some clones in this sample may be carry-over from other donors' samples. This CDR3 is CASTIMGGRHEQYF. CDR3 coding DNA: TGTGCCAGCACCATTATGGGGGGTAGGCACGAGCAGTACTTC.